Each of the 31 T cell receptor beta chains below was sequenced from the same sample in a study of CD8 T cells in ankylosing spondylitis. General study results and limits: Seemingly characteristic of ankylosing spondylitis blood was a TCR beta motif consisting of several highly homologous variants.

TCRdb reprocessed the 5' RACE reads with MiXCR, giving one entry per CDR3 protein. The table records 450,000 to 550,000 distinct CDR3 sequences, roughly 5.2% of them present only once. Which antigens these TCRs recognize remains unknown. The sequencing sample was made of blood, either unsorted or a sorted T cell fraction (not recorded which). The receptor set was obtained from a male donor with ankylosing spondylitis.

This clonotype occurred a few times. The CDR3 region has the DNA TGTGCCAGCAGCTTTTTCGGGGGCAGTACCTTC. It specifies CASSFFGGSTF. The chain couples TRBV7-9 to TRBJ1-2, with D possibly matching TRBD1 (6 bases). V lost 3 bases and J lost 14, with 13 bases in between. Germline V gene lookup returns CDR1 SEHNR and CDR2 FQNEAQ (reference sequence). This CDR3 contains 11 residues.

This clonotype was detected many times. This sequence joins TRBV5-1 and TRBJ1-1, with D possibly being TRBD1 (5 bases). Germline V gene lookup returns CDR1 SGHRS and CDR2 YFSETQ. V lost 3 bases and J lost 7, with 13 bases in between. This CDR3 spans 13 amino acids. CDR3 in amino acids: CASSSAWRGEAFF. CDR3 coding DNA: TGCGCCAGCAGCTCAGCCTGGAGGGGTGAAGCTTTCTTT.

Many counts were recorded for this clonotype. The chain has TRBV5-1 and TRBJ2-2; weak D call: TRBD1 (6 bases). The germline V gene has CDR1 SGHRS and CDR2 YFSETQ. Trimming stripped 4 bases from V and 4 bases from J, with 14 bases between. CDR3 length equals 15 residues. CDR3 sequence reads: CASSPEGVSTGELFF. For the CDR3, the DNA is TGCGCCAGCAGCCCCGAGGGGGTGAGCACCGGGGAGCTGTTTTTT.

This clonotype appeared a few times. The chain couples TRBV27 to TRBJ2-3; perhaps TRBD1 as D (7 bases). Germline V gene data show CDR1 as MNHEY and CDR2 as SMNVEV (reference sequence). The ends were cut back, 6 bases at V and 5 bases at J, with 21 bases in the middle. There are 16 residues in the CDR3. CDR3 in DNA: TGTGCCAGCAGAAGTGCCCAGGGGGGATTGGAAGATACGCAGTATTTT. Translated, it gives CASRSAQGGLEDTQYF.

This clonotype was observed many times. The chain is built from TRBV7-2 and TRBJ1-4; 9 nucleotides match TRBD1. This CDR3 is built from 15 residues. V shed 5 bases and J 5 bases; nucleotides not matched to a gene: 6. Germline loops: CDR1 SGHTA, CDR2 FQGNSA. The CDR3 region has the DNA TGTGCCAGCAGCCTCACCGGGACAGGGAATGAAAAACTGTTTTTT. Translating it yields CASSLTGTGNEKLFF.

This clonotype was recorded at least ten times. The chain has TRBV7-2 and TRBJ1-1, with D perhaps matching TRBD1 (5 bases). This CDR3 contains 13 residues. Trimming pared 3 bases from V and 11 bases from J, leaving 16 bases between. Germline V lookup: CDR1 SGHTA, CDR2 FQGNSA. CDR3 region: CASSLGGWMGAFF. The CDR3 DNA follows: TGTGCCAGCAGCTTGGGGGGTTGGATGGGCGCTTTCTTT.

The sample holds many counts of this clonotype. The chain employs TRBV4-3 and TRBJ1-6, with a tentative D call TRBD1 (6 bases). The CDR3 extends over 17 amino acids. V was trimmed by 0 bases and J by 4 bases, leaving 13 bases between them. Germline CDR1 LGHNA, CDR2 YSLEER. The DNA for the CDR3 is TGCGCCAGCAGCCAAGAATCAGGACAGATTTATAATTCACCCCTCCACTTT. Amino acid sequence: CASSQESGQIYNSPLHF.

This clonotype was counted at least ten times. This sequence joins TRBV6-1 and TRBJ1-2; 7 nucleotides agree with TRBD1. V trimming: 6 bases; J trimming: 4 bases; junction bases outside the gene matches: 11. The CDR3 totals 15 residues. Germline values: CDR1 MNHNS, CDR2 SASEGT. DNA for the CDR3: TGTGCCAGCAGCCGGAACAGGGGTAACAGCTATGGCTACACCTTC. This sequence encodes CASSRNRGNSYGYTF.

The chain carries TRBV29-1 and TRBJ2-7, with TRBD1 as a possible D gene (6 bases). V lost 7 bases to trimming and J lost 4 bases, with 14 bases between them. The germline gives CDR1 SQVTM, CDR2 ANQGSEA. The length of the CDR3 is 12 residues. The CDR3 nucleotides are TGCAGCGGGCTTGGGGGCGGTTACGAGCAGTACTTC. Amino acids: CSGLGGGYEQYF.

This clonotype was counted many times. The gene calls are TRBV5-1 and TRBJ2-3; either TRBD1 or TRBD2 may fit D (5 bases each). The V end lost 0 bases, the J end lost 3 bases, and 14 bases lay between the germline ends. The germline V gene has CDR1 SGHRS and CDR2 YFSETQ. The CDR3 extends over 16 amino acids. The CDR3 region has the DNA TGCGCCAGCAGCTTGGGGGACCGCCCTGGGACAGATACGCAGTATTTT. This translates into CASSLGDRPGTDTQYF. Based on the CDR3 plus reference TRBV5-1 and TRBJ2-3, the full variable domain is KAGVTQTPRYLIKTRGQQVTLSCSPISGHRSVSWYQQTPGQGLQFLFEYFSETQRNKGNFPGRFSGRQFSNSRSEMNVSTLELGDSALYLCASSLGDRPGTDTQYFGPGTRLTVL.

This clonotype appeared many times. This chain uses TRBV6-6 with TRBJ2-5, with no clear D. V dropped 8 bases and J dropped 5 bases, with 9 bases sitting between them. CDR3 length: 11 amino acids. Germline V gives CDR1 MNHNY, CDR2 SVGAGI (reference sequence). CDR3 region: CASGSKETQYF. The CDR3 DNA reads TGTGCCAGCGGATCAAAGGAGACCCAGTACTTC.

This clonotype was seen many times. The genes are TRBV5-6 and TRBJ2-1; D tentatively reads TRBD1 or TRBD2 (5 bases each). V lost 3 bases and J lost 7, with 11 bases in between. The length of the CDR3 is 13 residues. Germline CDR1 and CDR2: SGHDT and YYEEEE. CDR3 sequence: CASSSGTANEQFF. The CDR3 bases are TGTGCCAGCAGCTCCGGGACGGCTAATGAGCAGTTCTTC.

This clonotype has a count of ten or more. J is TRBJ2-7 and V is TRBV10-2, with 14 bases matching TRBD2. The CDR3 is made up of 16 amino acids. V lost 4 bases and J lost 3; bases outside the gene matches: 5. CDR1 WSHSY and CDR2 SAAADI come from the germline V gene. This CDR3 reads CASSVLGLAGVYEQYF. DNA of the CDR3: TGCGCCAGCAGTGTGTTGGGACTAGCGGGAGTCTACGAGCAGTACTTC.

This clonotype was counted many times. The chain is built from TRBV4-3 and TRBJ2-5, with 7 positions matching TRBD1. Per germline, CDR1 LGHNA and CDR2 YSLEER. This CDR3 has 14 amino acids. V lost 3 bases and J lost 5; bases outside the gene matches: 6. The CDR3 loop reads CASSQVYRGETQYF. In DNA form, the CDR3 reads TGCGCCAGCAGCCAGGTTTACAGGGGCGAGACCCAGTACTTC.

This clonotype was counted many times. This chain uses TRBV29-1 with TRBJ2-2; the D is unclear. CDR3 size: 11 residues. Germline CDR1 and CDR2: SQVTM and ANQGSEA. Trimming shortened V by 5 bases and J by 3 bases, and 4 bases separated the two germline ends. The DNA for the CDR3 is TGCAGCGTTTCACACACCGGGGAGCTGTTTTTT. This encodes CSVSHTGELFF.

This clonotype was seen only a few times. The chain's CDR3 is CASSQGTSSAVEYF. DNA of the CDR3: TGTGCCAGCAGCCAAGGGACTAGCTCGGCCGTGGAGTACTTC. The V and J genes are TRBV3-1 and TRBJ2-5, with 8 bases identical to TRBD2. V lost 1 base, J lost 12 bases, and 10 bases stayed unmatched. This CDR3 spans 14 amino acids. Germline-derived CDR1 and CDR2 are LGHDT and YNNKEL (reference sequence).

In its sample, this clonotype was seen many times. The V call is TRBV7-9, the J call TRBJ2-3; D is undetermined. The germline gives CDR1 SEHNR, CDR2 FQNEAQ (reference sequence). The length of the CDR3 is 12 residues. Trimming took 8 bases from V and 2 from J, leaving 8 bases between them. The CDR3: CASVVSTDTQYF. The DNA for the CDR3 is TGTGCCAGCGTCGTTTCCACAGATACGCAGTATTTT.

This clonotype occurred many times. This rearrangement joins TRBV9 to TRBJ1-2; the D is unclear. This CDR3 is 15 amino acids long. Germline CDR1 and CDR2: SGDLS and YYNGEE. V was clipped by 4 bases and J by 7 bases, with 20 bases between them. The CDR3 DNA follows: TGTGCCAGCAGCCCCAGTGGGCAGTCTACCGCTGGCTACACCTTC. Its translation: CASSPSGQSTAGYTF.

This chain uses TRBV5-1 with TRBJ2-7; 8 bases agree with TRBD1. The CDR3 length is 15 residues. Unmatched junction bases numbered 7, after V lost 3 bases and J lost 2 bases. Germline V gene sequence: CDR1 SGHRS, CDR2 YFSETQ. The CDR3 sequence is CASSWFGQGPYEQYF. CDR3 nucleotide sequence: TGCGCCAGCAGCTGGTTTGGACAGGGACCCTACGAGCAGTACTTC.

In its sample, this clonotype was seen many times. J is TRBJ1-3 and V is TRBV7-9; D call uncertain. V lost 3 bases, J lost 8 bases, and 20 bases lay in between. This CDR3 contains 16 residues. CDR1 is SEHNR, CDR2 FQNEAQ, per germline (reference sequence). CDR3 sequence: CASSFGSRRLDDTIYF. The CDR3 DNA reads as TGTGCCAGCAGCTTTGGGTCCCGTAGACTGGATGACACCATATATTTT.

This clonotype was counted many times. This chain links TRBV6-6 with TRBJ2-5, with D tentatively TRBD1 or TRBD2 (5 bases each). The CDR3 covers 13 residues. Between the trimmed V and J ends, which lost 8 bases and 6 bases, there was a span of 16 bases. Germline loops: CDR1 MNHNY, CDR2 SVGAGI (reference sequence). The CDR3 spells CASRGRPLQTQYF. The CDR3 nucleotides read TGTGCCAGCCGGGGCAGGCCCCTCCAGACCCAGTACTTC.

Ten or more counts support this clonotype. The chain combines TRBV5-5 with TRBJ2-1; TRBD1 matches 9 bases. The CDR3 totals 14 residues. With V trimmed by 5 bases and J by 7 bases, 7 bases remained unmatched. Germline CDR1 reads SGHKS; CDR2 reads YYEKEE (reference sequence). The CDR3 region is CASSYRQGGNEQFF. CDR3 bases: TGTGCCAGCAGTTACCGACAGGGGGGGAATGAGCAGTTCTTC. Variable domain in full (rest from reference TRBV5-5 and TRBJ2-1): DAGVTQSPTHLIKTRGQQVTLRCSPISGHKSVSWYQQVLGQGPQFIFQYYEKEERGRGNFPDRFSARQFPNYSSELNVNALLLGDSALYLCASSYRQGGNEQFFGPGTRLTVL.

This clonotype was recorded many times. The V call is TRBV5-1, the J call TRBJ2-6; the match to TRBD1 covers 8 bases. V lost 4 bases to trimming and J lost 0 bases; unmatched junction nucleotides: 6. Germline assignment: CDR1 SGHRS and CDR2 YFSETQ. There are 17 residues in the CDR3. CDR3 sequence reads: CASSEGQGLSGANVLTF. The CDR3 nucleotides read TGCGCCAGCAGCGAAGGACAGGGCCTCTCTGGGGCCAACGTCCTGACTTTC. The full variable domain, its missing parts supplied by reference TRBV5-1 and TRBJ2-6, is KAGVTQTPRYLIKTRGQQVTLSCSPISGHRSVSWYQQTPGQGLQFLFEYFSETQRNKGNFPGRFSGRQFSNSRSEMNVSTLELGDSALYLCASSEGQGLSGANVLTFGAGSRLTVL.

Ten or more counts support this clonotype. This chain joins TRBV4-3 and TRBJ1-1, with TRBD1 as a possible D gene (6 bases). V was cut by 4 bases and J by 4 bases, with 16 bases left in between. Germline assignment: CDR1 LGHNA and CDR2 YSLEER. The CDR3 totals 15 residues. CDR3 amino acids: CASSRGTGAATEAFF. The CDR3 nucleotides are TGCGCCAGCAGCCGGGGGACGGGGGCGGCCACTGAAGCTTTCTTT.

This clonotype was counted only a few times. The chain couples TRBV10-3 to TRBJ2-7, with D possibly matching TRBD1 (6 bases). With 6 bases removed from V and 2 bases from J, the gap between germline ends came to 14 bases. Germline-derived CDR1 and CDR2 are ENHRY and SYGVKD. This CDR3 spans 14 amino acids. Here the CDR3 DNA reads TGTGCCATCAGCCCTCGGGGACAAGCCTACGAGCAGTACTTC. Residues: CAISPRGQAYEQYF.

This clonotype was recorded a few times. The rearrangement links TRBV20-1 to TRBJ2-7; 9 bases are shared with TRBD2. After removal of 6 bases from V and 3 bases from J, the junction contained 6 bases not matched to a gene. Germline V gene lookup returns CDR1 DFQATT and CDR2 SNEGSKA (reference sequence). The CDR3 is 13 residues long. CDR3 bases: TGCAGTGCGCCCGGGACTAGCAACTACGAGCAGTACTTC. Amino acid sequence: CSAPGTSNYEQYF.

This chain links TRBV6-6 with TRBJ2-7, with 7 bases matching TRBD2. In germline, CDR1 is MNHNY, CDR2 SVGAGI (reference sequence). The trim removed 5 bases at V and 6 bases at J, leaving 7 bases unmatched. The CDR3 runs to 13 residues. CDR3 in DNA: TGTGCCAGCAGTCCGGGAGGCCTCCGCGAGCAGTACTTC. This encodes CASSPGGLREQYF.

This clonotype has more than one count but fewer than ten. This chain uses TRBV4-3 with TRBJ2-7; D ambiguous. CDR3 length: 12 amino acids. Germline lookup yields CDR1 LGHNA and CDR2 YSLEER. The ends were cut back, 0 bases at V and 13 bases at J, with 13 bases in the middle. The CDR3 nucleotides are TGCGCCAGCAGCCAAGACTCCGCAGGCTTATACTTC. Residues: CASSQDSAGLYF.

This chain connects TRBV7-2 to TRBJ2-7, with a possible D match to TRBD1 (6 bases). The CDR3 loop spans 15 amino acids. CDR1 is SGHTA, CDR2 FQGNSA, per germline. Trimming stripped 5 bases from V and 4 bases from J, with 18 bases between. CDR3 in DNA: TGTGCCAGCAGCCAAGGATGGGGGCTGGCGTACGAGCAGTACTTC. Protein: CASSQGWGLAYEQYF.

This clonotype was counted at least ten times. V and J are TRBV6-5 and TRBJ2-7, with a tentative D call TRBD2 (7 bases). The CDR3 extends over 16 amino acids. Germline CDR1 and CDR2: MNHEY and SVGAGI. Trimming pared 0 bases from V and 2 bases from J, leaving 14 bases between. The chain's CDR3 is CASSYSFAGATYEQYF. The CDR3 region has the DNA TGTGCCAGCAGTTACTCGTTTGCGGGGGCGACCTACGAGCAGTACTTC.

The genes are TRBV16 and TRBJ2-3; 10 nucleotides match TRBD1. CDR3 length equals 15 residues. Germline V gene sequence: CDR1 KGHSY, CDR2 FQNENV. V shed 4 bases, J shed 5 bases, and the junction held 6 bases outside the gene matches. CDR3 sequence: CASSPRQGAVDTQYF. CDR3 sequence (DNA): TGTGCCAGCAGCCCACGACAGGGGGCAGTAGATACGCAGTATTTT.